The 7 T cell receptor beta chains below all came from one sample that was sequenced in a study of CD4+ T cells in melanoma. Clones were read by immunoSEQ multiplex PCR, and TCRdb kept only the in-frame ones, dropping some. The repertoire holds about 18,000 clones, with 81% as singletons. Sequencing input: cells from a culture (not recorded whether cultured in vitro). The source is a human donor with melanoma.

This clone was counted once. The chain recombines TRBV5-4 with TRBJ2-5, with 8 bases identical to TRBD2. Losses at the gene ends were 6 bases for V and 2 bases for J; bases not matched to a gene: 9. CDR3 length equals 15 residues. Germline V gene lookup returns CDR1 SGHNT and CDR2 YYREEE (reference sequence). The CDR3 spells CASNEKAGAQETQYF. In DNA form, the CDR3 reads TGTGCCAGCAACGAAAAAGCGGGGGCACAAGAGACCCAGTACTTC.

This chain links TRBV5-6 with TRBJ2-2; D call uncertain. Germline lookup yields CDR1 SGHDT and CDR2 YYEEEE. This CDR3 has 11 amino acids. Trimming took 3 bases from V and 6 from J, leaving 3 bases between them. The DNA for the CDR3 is TGTGCCAGCAGCTGGGCCGGGGAGCTGTTTTTT. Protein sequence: CASSWAGELFF. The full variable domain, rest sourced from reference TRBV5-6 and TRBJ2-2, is DAGVTQSPTHLIKTRGQQVTLRCSPKSGHDTVSWYQQALGQGPQFIFQYYEEEERQRGNFPDRFSGHQFPNYSSELNVNALLLGDSALYLCASSWAGELFFGEGSRLTVL.

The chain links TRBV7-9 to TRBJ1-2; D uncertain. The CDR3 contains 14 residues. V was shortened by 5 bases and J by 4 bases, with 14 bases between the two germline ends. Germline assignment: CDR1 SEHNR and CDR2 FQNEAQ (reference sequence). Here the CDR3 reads CASSPDSGSYGYTF. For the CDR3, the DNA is TGTGCCAGCAGCCCAGATTCCGGGAGCTATGGCTACACCTTC.

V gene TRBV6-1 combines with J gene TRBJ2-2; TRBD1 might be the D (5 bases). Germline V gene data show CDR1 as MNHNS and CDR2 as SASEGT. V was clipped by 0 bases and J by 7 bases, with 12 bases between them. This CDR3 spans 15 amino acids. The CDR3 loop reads CASSEAPGLDGELFF. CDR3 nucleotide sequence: TGTGCCAGCAGTGAAGCGCCAGGGTTGGACGGGGAGCTGTTTTTT.

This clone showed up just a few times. In DNA, the CDR3 is TGTGCCAGCGTCACCCCGCTGACCTACGAGCAGTACTTC. It encodes CASVTPLTYEQYF. The J gene is TRBJ2-7, the V gene TRBV2, with D hard to call. The germline V and J ends were trimmed by 8 bases and 2 bases, with 13 bases remaining between them. CDR3 size: 13 residues. Germline V CDR1 and CDR2: SNHLY, FYNNEI. The whole variable domain, filled in from reference TRBV2 and TRBJ2-7, reads EPEVTQTPSHQVTQMGQEVILRCVPISNHLYFYWYRQILGQKVEFLVSFYNNEISEKSEIFDDQFSVERPDGSNFTLKIRSTKLEDSAMYFCASVTPLTYEQYFGPGTRLTVT.

The CDR3 region is CASSGQGTTEAFF. The CDR3 DNA sequence: TGTGCCAGCAGCGGTCAGGGGACCACTGAAGCTTTCTTT. The chain employs TRBV5-4 and TRBJ1-1; D may be TRBD1 (6 bases). Germline CDR1 is SGHNT and CDR2 is YYREEE (reference sequence). CDR3 size: 13 residues. Trimming took 4 bases from V and 4 from J, leaving 11 bases between them.

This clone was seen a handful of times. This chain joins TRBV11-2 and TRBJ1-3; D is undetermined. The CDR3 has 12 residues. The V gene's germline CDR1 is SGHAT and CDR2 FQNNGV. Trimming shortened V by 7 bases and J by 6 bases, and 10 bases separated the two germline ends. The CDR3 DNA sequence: TGTGCCAGCACCCAAACCCAAAACACCATATATTTT. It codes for CASTQTQNTIYF.